These 6 T cell receptor beta chains were all obtained from the same sample, sequenced in a study of blood T cell repertoires in COVID-19 (dated by TCRdb to the early 2020s). The method was the immunoSEQ multiplex PCR assay. TCRdb took over this immuneACCESS table, retaining in-frame rearrangements with V and J assigned. Such tables are incomplete; in checked studies, under half of the missing clones stem from an unresolved V gene, and the remainder is unexplained. This sample lists about 270,000 clones; approximately 90% were detected once. The ten largest clones add up to approximately 4% of the sample. Sequencing used PBMCs or T cells enriched from blood (not recorded which). Source of these receptors: a woman aged 25 to 45 with acute COVID-19.

This clone was picked up one time. The chain combines TRBV5-1 with TRBJ1-1, with a tentative D call TRBD1 (5 bases). V lost 3 bases and J 4 bases, leaving 13 bases between the germline ends. The germline CDR1 and CDR2 sequences are SGHRS and YFSETQ. The CDR3 consists of 14 residues. Here the CDR3 reads CASSSGESGTEAFF. The CDR3 bases are TGCGCCAGCAGCTCGGGGGAGTCGGGCACTGAAGCTTTCTTT. Full variable domain (missing parts from reference TRBV5-1 and TRBJ1-1): KAGVTQTPRYLIKTRGQQVTLSCSPISGHRSVSWYQQTPGQGLQFLFEYFSETQRNKGNFPGRFSGRQFSNSRSEMNVSTLELGDSALYLCASSSGESGTEAFFGQGTRLTVV.

The gene calls are TRBV29-1 and TRBJ2-1; perhaps TRBD1 as D (5 bases). This CDR3 is built from 12 residues. V was cut by 7 bases and J by 1 base, with 8 bases left in between. Germline values: CDR1 SQVTM, CDR2 ANQGSEA. For the CDR3, the DNA is TGCAGCGCGACAGTATCCTACAATGAGCAGTTCTTC. Translation gives CSATVSYNEQFF.

V and J are TRBV7-6 and TRBJ2-3, with D possibly matching TRBD1 (5 bases). V lost 6 bases and J lost 4, with 20 bases in between. Germline V CDR1 and CDR2: SGHVS, FNYEAQ. The CDR3 consists of 16 residues. The DNA of the CDR3 is TGTGCCAGCAGGGGGCCAAGGGGTGGTGATGCAGATACGCAGTATTTT. Protein product: CASRGPRGGDADTQYF.

The chain uses TRBV2 and TRBJ2-3; possibly TRBD1 for D (6 bases). V shed 5 bases and J shed 0 bases, with 9 bases lying between them. CDR3 length equals 14 residues. The germline V gene encodes CDR1 SNHLY and CDR2 FYNNEI. In nucleotides, the CDR3 is TGTGCCAGCAGTATAGGGGGAAGCACAGATACGCAGTATTTT. It encodes CASSIGGSTDTQYF.

The gene calls are TRBV6-2 or TRBV6-3 and TRBJ1-2; TRBD1 matches 9 bases. CDR1 is MNHEY and CDR2 is SVGEGT in the germline V gene. The CDR3 contains 16 residues. Trimming removed 5 bases from V and 6 bases from J; junction bases left unmatched: 13. The CDR3 protein is CASSNPGQGPQDGYTF. As DNA, the CDR3 is TGTGCCAGCAGTAACCCGGGACAGGGTCCCCAGGATGGCTACACCTTC.

The CDR3 bases are TGTGCCAGCAGCCAAGAATTAGATGTCGGGGAGCTGTTTTTT. Encoded protein: CASSQELDVGELFF. The chain couples TRBV4-2 to TRBJ2-2; D gene ambiguous. Germline CDR1 is LGHNA and CDR2 is YNFKEQ. The CDR3 runs to 14 residues. V dropped 0 bases and J dropped 7 bases, with 9 bases sitting between them.